This paragraph covers one T cell receptor (beta chain) sequence. At one boundary the junction diverges from the germline segment, which might be a read error. This entry comes from a study of tumor and adjacent non-tumor tissue in lung cancer. The library came from three nested PCR rounds adapted from ARM-PCR protocols. One entry per CDR3 protein, called by TCRdb with MiXCR from the multiplex PCR reads. The data show approximately 100,000 distinct CDR3 sequences, 55% to 65% seen once. The length of the CDR3 is 16 residues. Germline V gives CDR1 SGHDT, CDR2 YYEEEE. The template was RNA from unsorted bulk tissue. More than 3 cm separated this lung sample from the edge of the tumor.

The clonotype originates from a man under 40 with non-small cell lung cancer. The chain links TRBV5-6 to TRBJ2-2; the match to TRBD2 covers 8 bases. The specimen sequenced was distant non-tumor lung tissue. DNA of the CDR3: TGTACCAGCAGCTATCGGACTAGCTCCGACACCGGGGAGCTGTTTTTT. Its translation is CTSSYRTSSDTGELFF. The variable domain in full, completed from reference TRBV5-6 and TRBJ2-2, reads DAGVTQSPTHLIKTRGQQVTLRCSPKSGHDTVSWYQQALGQGPQFIFQYYEEEERQRGNFPDRFSGHQFPNYSSELNVNALLLGDSALYLCTSSYRTSSDTGELFFGEGSRLTVL.